The sequence of this TCR beta chain was determined in a study of T cell responses to AZD1222 COVID-19 vaccine. The CDR3 is 14 residues long. The ends were cut back, 8 bases at V and 4 bases at J, with 18 bases in the middle. CDR1 MDHEN and CDR2 SYDVKM come from the germline V gene. Data came from immunoSEQ multiplex PCR; TCRdb stores just in-frame clones and leaves some out. The repertoire has fewer than 90,000 clones, just over 85% of them found once; the top ten carry about 6%. This TCR derives from an adult who received the AZD1222 COVID-19 vaccine. The sample in question was peripheral blood, obtained 28 days after the second AZD1222 dose. The V gene is TRBV28, the J gene TRBJ2-7; perhaps TRBD2 as D (7 bases). The CDR3 spells CASRGGGALYEQYF. The CDR3 DNA sequence: TGTGCCAGCCGAGGGGGGGGAGCATTATACGAGCAGTACTTC.